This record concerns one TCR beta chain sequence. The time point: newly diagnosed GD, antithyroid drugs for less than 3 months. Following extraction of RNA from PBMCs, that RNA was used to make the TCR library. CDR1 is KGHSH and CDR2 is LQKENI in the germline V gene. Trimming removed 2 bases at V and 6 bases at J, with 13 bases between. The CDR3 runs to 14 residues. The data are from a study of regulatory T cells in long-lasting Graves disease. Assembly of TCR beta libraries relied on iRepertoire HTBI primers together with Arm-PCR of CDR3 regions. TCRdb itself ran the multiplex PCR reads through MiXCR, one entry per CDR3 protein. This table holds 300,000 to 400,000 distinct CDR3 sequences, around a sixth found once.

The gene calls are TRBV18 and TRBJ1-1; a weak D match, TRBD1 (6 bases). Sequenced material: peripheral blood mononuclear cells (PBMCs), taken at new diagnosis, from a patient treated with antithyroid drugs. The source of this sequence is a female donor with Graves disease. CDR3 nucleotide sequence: TGTGCCAGCTCACCAGGTACACAGGGAGCTGAAGCTTTCTTT. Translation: CASSPGTQGAEAFF.